This T cell receptor beta chain stems from a study of T cell responses to AZD1222 COVID-19 vaccine. Some clones are missing from TCRdb's copy, which holds only in-frame ones; the method was immunoSEQ multiplex PCR. The data contain more than 85,000 clones, around 90% of them seen just once; the ten biggest clones take up about 5.2%. The clonotype was recovered from an adult in good health. The sequencing here drew on peripheral blood, taken on day 0 of AZD1222 vaccination.

The CDR3 sequence: CASRFQGGSYEKLFF. The CDR3 DNA follows: TGTGCCAGTAGGTTTCAGGGTGGAAGTTACGAAAAACTGTTTTTT. The chain couples TRBV19 to TRBJ1-4, with D possibly matching TRBD1 (5 bases). Trimming took 6 bases from V and 8 from J, leaving 19 bases between them. Germline V gene lookup returns CDR1 LNHDA and CDR2 SQIVND (reference sequence). This CDR3 region has 15 residues. The variable domain in full, with the rest retrieved from reference TRBV19 and TRBJ1-4, is DGGITQSPKYLFRKEGQNVTLSCEQNLNHDAMYWYRQDPGQGLRLIYYSQIVNDFQKGDIAEGYSVSREKKESFPLTVTSAQKNPTAFYLCASRFQGGSYEKLFFGSGTQLSVL.